Presented here are 14 T cell receptor beta chains from one specimen sequenced in a study of T cell responses to AZD1222 COVID-19 vaccine. Produced via immunoSEQ multiplex PCR; TCRdb's table is partial and in-frame only. The sample records some 120,000 clones, 80% to 90% being singletons. Source: peripheral blood, taken on day 0 of AZD1222 vaccination. These receptors all stem from an adult in good health.

The rearrangement joins TRBV6-1 to TRBJ1-1; D call uncertain. V dropped 2 bases and J dropped 4 bases, with 11 bases sitting between them. Germline V gene data show CDR1 as MNHNS and CDR2 as SASEGT. The CDR3 runs to 14 residues. The CDR3 coding sequence is TGTGCCAGCAGTGAATGGTGGGGTATCACTGAAGCTTTCTTT. Protein product: CASSEWWGITEAFF.

The chain is built from TRBV30 and TRBJ2-7, with 13 bases matching TRBD2. The ends lost 0 bases at V and 3 bases at J; junction bases unmatched: 5. CDR3 length: 16 amino acids. Germline assignment: CDR1 GTSNPN and CDR2 SVGIG (reference sequence). The CDR3 DNA sequence: TGTGCCTGGAGTGTAACTAGCGGGAGGGCTTACTACGAGCAGTACTTC. This translates into CAWSVTSGRAYYEQYF.

The chain couples TRBV6-5 to TRBJ1-2; maybe TRBD1 (6 bases). Germline-derived CDR1 and CDR2 are MNHEY and SVGAGI. Trimming took 2 bases from V and 2 from J, leaving 6 bases between them. There are 13 residues in the CDR3. DNA for the CDR3: TGTGCCAGCAGTTACGACAGGAACTATGGCTACACCTTC. Its protein is CASSYDRNYGYTF.

This chain uses TRBV3-1 (or the pseudogene TRBV3-2) with TRBJ1-1; 9 bases are shared with TRBD1. The CDR3 contains 13 residues. Germline lookup yields CDR1 LGHDT and CDR2 YNNKEL (reference sequence). J was trimmed by 4 bases and V by 4 bases; bases with no gene match: 1. This chain's CDR3 is CASSLTGGTEAFF. CDR3 coding DNA: TGTGCCAGCAGCCTGACAGGGGGCACTGAAGCTTTCTTT.

As DNA, the CDR3 is TGTGCCAGCAGCAAAGGACCGGGCGGGGCAGATACGCAGTATTTT. It encodes CASSKGPGGADTQYF. The V and J genes are TRBV6-4 and TRBJ2-3; tentative D call: TRBD2 (6 bases). The germline V and J ends were trimmed by 6 bases and 4 bases, with 17 bases remaining between them. The CDR3 spans 15 residues. Germline-derived CDR1 and CDR2 are MRHNA and SNTAGT.

A few counts support this clone. This rearrangement joins TRBV6-2 or TRBV6-3 to TRBJ1-2; 10 positions agree with TRBD1. Trimming removed 5 bases from V and 4 bases from J; junction bases left unmatched: 4. Germline lookup yields CDR1 MNHEY and CDR2 SVGEGT. This CDR3 comprises 14 residues. The CDR3 is CASSPTGGGYGYTF. In DNA, the CDR3 is TGTGCCAGCAGTCCGACAGGGGGCGGCTATGGCTACACCTTC.

The rearrangement links TRBV20-1 to TRBJ2-5; D might be TRBD2 (6 bases). Germline V gene data show CDR1 as DFQATT and CDR2 as SNEGSKA (reference sequence). V dropped 3 bases and J dropped 5 bases, with 13 bases sitting between them. The CDR3 has 13 amino acids. Here the CDR3 DNA reads TGCAGTGCTAGTAAGGAGGGGCGGGAGACCCAGTACTTC. Protein sequence: CSASKEGRETQYF.

This CDR3 is CASSQDAGVRNEQFF. In nucleotides, the CDR3 is TGTGCCAGCAGCCAAGATGCGGGAGTTAGGAATGAGCAGTTCTTC. The chain has TRBV3-1 (or the pseudogene TRBV3-2) and TRBJ2-1; 7 nucleotides match TRBD2. The length of the CDR3 is 15 residues. Per the germline V gene, CDR1 is LGHDT and CDR2 is YNNKEL (reference sequence). V was clipped by 0 bases and J by 7 bases; unmatched bases: 6.

The gene calls are TRBV2 and TRBJ2-2; 8 bases agree with TRBD1. The ends lost 7 bases at V and 1 base at J; junction bases unmatched: 2. In germline, CDR1 is SNHLY, CDR2 FYNNEI. The CDR3 totals 14 residues. The CDR3 loop reads CASTGGKNTGELFF. For the CDR3, the DNA is TGTGCCAGCACAGGGGGCAAGAACACCGGGGAGCTGTTTTTT.

This chain uses TRBV4-1 with TRBJ1-3; D is perhaps TRBD1 (5 bases). Trimming cost V 0 bases and J 0 bases, with 9 bases left between them. Germline V gene sequence: CDR1 MGHRA, CDR2 YSYEKL. The CDR3 consists of 16 residues. CDR3 loop: CASSQDQGSSGNTIYF. In DNA form, the CDR3 reads TGCGCCAGCAGCCAAGACCAGGGTAGCTCTGGAAACACCATATATTTT.

The chain uses TRBV5-4 and TRBJ2-3; 16 positions agree with TRBD2. CDR1 and CDR2 (germline): SGHNT, YYREEE (reference sequence). V lost 6 bases and J lost 1; bases outside the gene matches: 5. The CDR3 spans 17 residues. DNA for the CDR3: TGTGCCAGCACCGGGACTAGCGGGAGGGCAGGCACAGATACGCAGTATTTT. This translates into CASTGTSGRAGTDTQYF.

This clone was counted a single time. The genes are TRBV30 and TRBJ1-5; TRBD1 matches 9 bases. The CDR3 is 14 residues long. The ends lost 1 base at V and 7 bases at J; junction bases unmatched: 5. CDR1 GTSNPN and CDR2 SVGIG come from the germline V gene (reference sequence). The CDR3 region is CAWSADRGGQPQHF. The DNA for the CDR3 is TGTGCCTGGAGTGCCGACAGGGGGGGACAGCCCCAGCATTTT.

The J gene is TRBJ2-3, the V gene TRBV9; D is unclear. Germline assignment: CDR1 SGDLS and CDR2 YYNGEE. This CDR3 contains 15 residues. V was trimmed by 0 bases and J by 5 bases, leaving 13 bases between them. The CDR3 nucleotides are TGTGCCAGCAGCGTAGCCGTCTACTCTGAAGATACGCAGTATTTT. Translating it yields CASSVAVYSEDTQYF.

The rearrangement uses TRBV27 and TRBJ1-3, with D tentatively TRBD1 (6 bases). Trimming cost V 3 bases and J 3 bases, with 12 bases left between them. CDR3 length equals 15 residues. CDR1 and CDR2 from the germline V gene are MNHEY and SMNVEV (reference sequence). The CDR3 nucleotides are TGTGCCAGCAGTTTGGGGCAGGGGCTTGGAAACACCATATATTTT. Translating gives CASSLGQGLGNTIYF.